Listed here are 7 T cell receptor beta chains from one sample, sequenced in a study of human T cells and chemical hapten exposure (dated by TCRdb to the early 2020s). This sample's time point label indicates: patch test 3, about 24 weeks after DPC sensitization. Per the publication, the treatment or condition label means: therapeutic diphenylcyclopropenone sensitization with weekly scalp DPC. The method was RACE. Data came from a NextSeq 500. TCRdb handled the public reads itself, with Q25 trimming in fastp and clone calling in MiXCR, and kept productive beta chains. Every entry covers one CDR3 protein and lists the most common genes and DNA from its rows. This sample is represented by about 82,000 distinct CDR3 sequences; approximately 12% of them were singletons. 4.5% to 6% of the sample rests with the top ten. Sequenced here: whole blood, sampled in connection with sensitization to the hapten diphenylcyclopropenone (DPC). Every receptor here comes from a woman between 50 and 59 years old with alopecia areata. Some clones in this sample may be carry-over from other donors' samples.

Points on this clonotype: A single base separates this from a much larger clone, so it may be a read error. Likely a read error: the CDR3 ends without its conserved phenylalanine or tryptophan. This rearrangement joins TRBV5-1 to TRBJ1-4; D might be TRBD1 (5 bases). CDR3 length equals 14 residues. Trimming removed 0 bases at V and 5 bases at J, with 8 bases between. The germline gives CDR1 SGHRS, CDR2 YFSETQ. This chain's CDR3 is CASSLGRDNEKLFI. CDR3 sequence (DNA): TGCGCCAGCAGCTTGGGTAGGGACAATGAAAAACTGTTTATT.

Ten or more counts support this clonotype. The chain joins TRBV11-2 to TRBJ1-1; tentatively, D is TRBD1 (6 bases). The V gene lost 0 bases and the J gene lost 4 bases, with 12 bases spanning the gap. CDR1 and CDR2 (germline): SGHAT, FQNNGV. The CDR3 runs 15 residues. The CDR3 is CASSLEASGATEAFF. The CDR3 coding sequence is TGTGCCAGCAGCTTAGAAGCATCGGGGGCCACTGAAGCTTTCTTT.

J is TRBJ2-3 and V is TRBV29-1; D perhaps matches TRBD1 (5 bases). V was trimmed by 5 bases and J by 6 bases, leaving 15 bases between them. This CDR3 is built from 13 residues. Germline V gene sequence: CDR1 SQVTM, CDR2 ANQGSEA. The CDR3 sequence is CSVPEGVSDTQYF. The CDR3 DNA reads TGCAGCGTTCCGGAAGGGGTTTCCGATACGCAGTATTTT.

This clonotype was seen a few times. The CDR3 nucleotides are TGTGCCAGCAAGGTGCCGGGGAACTCTGGGGCCAACGTCCTGACTTTC. It is translated as CASKVPGNSGANVLTF. The chain links TRBV2 to TRBJ2-6, with a tentative D call TRBD2 (5 bases). The CDR3 sequence is 16 residues long. Trimming shortened V by 7 bases and J by 0 bases, and 13 bases separated the two germline ends. Per germline, CDR1 SNHLY and CDR2 FYNNEI. Full variable domain (remainder filled in from reference TRBV2 and TRBJ2-6): EPEVTQTPSHQVTQMGQEVILRCVPISNHLYFYWYRQILGQKVEFLVSFYNNEISEKSEIFDDQFSVERPDGSNFTLKIRSTKLEDSAMYFCASKVPGNSGANVLTFGAGSRLTVL.

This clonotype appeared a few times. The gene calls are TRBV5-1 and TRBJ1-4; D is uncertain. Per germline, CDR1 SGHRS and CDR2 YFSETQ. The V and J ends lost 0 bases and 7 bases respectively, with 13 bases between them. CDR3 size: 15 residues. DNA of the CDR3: TGCGCCAGCAGCTTGGACAGTCCTGGGCCTGAAAAACTGTTTTTT. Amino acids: CASSLDSPGPEKLFF. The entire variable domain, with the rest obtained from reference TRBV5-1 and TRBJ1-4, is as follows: KAGVTQTPRYLIKTRGQQVTLSCSPISGHRSVSWYQQTPGQGLQFLFEYFSETQRNKGNFPGRFSGRQFSNSRSEMNVSTLELGDSALYLCASSLDSPGPEKLFFGSGTQLSVL.

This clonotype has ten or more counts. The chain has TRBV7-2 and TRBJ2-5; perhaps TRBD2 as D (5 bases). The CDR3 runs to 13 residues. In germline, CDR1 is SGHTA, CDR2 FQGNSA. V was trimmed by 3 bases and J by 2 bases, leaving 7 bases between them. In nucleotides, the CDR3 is TGTGCCAGCAGCTTGAGACTACAAGAGACCCAGTACTTC. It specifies CASSLRLQETQYF.

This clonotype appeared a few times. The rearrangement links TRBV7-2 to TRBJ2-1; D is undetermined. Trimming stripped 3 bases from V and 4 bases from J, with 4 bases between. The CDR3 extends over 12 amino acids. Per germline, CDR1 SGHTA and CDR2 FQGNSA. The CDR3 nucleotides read TGTGCCAGCAGCTTCGGATACAATGAGCAGTTCTTC. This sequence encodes CASSFGYNEQFF.